This is a list of T cell receptor beta chains from one sample in a study of blood T cell repertoires in COVID-19. Using immunoSEQ multiplex PCR, the repertoire was profiled, and TCRdb retains in-frame clones only, with some absent. The sample records roughly 150,000 clones, around nine tenths being singletons. Input material: peripheral blood. The receptors were gathered from a woman over 75 with COVID-19, enrolled during active disease. The CDR3 runs from the conserved cysteine through the conserved F or W.

V gene	J gene	CDR3 protein
TRBV4-2	TRBJ2-2	CASSQAGTNTGELFF
TRBV6-2/TRBV6-3	TRBJ1-5	CASSYGRIGNQPQHF
TRBV13	TRBJ2-7	CASSLGLAGVSYEQYF
TRBV5-6	TRBJ2-1	CASSVPSSGSGNEQFF
TRBV3-1/TRBV3-2	TRBJ1-2	CASSQDLTAGGDGYTF
TRBV5-4	TRBJ1-2	CASSSRDRGLYGYTF
TRBV3-1/TRBV3-2	TRBJ1-1	CASSQDKVRGTGGPEAFF
TRBV6-6	TRBJ1-5	CASSQRGAGNQPQHF
TRBV24-1	TRBJ1-2	CATSDNRDGYTF
TRBV5-1	TRBJ2-7	CASSFNRVDEQYF
TRBV3-1/TRBV3-2	TRBJ1-5	CASSQAITTENQPQHF
TRBV7-2	TRBJ1-2	CASSTRRGRGYGYTF
TRBV2	TRBJ1-2	CASRGVRTGDDGYTF
TRBV19	TRBJ2-1	CASSDRGFDNEQFF
TRBV28	TRBJ1-2	CASSLSTGLYGYTF
TRBV28	TRBJ1-2	CASSLTGRGGYTF
TRBV15	TRBJ2-7	CATSRTPGQGTYEQYF
TRBV19	TRBJ2-1	CASDPEGGSYNEQFF
TRBV28	TRBJ1-2	CASRHRDRGNYGYTF
TRBV21-1	TRBJ2-7	CASSHYEQYF
TRBV29-1	TRBJ2-1	CSVAGTGQGWNEQFF
TRBV28	TRBJ1-4	CASSLVSGTPNEKLFF
TRBV19	TRBJ1-2	CASIPSRDRVFYGYTF
TRBV5-1	TRBJ2-7	CASSDGTGSAEQYF
TRBV3-1/TRBV3-2	TRBJ1-1	CASSLRTGRGAFF
TRBV19	TRBJ1-1	CASSPRDRGNTEAFF
TRBV5-4	TRBJ1-1	CASSLEGRGLTEAFF
TRBV6-4	TRBJ1-4	CASSDADLGTGVDEKLFF
TRBV7-2	TRBJ2-1	CASSLRRGNEQFF
TRBV18	TRBJ1-3	CASSPSTGGRNTIYF
TRBV6-5	TRBJ2-6	CASSYSGRSGANVLTF
TRBV15	TRBJ1-6	CATSSEGGLNSPLHF
TRBV11-2	TRBJ1-4	CASSLYRGPNEKLFF
TRBV28	TRBJ2-1	CASRFRMISYNEQFF
TRBV6-1	TRBJ1-2	CASSEAGYGYTF
TRBV27	TRBJ2-5	CASSRGQGETQYF
TRBV5-4	TRBJ2-1	CASSPGGVAGRGEQFF
TRBV9	TRBJ2-7	CASSPDSLPYEQYF
TRBV25-1	TRBJ1-1	CASSQGQGITEAFF
TRBV28	TRBJ2-7	CATAGTSGRSYEQYF
TRBV5-5	TRBJ2-3	CASSLAALAGPADTQYF